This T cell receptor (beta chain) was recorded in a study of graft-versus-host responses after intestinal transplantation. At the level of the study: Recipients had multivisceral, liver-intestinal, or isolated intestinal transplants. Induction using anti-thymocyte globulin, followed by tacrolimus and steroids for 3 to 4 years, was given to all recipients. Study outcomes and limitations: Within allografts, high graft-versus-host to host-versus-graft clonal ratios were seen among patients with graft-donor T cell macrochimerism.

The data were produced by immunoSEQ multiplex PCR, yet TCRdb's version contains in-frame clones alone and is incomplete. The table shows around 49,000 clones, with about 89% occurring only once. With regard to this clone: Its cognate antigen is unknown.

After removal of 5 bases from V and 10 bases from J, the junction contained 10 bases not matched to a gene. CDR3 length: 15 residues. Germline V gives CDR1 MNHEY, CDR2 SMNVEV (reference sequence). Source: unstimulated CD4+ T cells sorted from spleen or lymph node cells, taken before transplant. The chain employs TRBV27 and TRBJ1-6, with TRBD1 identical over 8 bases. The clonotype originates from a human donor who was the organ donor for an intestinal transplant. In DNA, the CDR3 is TGTGCCAGCAGTGCCCAGACAGGGGCAGGGTCACCCCTCCACTTT. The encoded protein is CASSAQTGAGSPLHF.